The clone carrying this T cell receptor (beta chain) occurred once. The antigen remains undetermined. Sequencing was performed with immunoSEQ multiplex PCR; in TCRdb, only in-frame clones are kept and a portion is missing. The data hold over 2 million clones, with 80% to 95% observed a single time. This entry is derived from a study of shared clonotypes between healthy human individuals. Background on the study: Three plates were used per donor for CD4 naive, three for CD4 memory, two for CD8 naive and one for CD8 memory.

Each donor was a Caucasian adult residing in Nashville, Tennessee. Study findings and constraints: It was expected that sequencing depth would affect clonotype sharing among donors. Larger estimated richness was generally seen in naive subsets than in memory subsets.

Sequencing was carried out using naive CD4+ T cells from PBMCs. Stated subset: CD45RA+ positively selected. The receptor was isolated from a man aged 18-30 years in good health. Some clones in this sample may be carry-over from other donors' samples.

Here the CDR3 reads CASSLARKGQGAADTQYF. The CDR3 region has the DNA TGTGCCAGCAGCTTAGCCAGGAAGGGACAGGGGGCCGCAGATACGCAGTATTTT. The chain combines TRBV7-8 with TRBJ2-3, with 12 bases identical to TRBD1. The trim removed 0 bases at V and 4 bases at J, leaving 8 bases unmatched. This CDR3 has 18 residues. Germline CDR1 SGHVS, CDR2 FQNEAQ.